This T cell receptor (beta chain) was sequenced in a study of blood T cell repertoires in COVID-19 (TCRdb year 2020). About the study as a whole: The collaborator samples originated in the United States, Italy and Spain and spanned the acute and convalescent phases of COVID-19. The material from the prospective study consisted of cDNA or gDNA derived from T cells, B-cell-depleted T cells, or PBMCs. Samples came from the ongoing ImmuneRACE study (first 160 participants) plus 1,254 subjects from 6 global collaborators. The repertoires were made available in a free public database intended to serve as a resource for research on the immune response to SARS-CoV-2. Where available, HLA class I and class II types were obtained from metadata supplied by the sample provider rather than from assay-based typing. The sample metadata nearly always contained a de-identified subject ID, COVID-19 status, age in years and sex. Deeply sampled blood TCRbeta repertoires from subjects exposed to, actively infected with, or recovered from COVID-19 were included in the dataset. Overall study results and their limits: How much clinical and demographic metadata was included differed by source and by participant, and the metadata was provided uncurated.

V sheds 4 bases and J sheds 5 bases, leaving 14 bases between their ends. The germline V gene specifies SGHNT as CDR1 and YENEEA as CDR2. The CDR3 goes from the cysteine to the phenylalanine over 14 residues. Only the CDR3 portion is preserved as DNA: 42 bases, with reading frame beginning at the first base. With respect to this clone: Which antigen it targets is not known. The sample holds no much larger clone one base away, and base qualities are not on file.

Participants in the prospective study were enrolled through a virtual design, were aged about 18 to 90 years, and lived in approximately 24 United States geographic areas. In the prospective study, participants were assigned to cohorts based on the clinical history participants reported in a screening survey and a study questionnaire. In the prospective study, whole blood, serum and a nasopharyngeal or oropharyngeal swab were collected from each participant by mobile phlebotomists. Participants in the prospective study had the option to provide additional blood draws and questionnaires over a 2-month period. Before DNA extraction, prospective study blood samples were shipped either frozen or at room temperature. The immunoSEQ Assay, a bias-controlled multiplex PCR, was used to amplify TCRbeta CDR3 regions from genomic DNA. Processing in the source paper ran as follows. Nucleated cell counts per sample were estimated from amplification of reference gene primers within the assay. To quantify the absolute abundance of each unique TCRbeta CDR3 rearrangement, sequence reads were collapsed and filtered. For each sample, productive Simpson clonality was calculated as the square root of Simpson's diversity index across productive rearrangements. The table was pulled from immuneACCESS by TCRdb, which kept in-frame rearrangements only. Such tables lose some clones; where checked, under half of the loss comes from unresolved V genes, and the rest has no known cause. That table gives V, J and clone size, and the DNA gave D and trimming. Across this sample there are 290,000 or so clones, with 90% seen only once. The top ten clonotypes cover 3.5% to 4.5% of the sample.

The sequenced sample consisted of PBMCs or T cells enriched from blood (not recorded which). Here the chain combines TRBV11-3 and TRBJ2-5; the D region possibly corresponds to TRBD2 (5 bases align). This TCR was recovered from a woman aged 18 to 35 with acute COVID-19. The bases read TGTGCCAGCAGCTCCGGACTTCTTCGTGAGACCCAGTACTTC. Protein translation: CASSSGLLRETQYF.